The source of this TCR beta chain is a study of neurological immune-mediated disorders (dated by TCRdb to between 2017 and 2020). Study-level background: Peripheral blood TCR-beta repertoires from patients with HTLV-I-associated myelopathy (HAM/TSP), patients with multiple sclerosis, and healthy controls were compared in the study using UMI-based sequencing. The approximately 96 TCR-beta libraries covered PBMC samples along with longitudinal samples, technical triplicates, and paired sorted CD4+ and CD8+ T-cell subsets. The cohort comprised roughly 70 subjects: roughly 15 HAM/TSP patients, 35 or so multiple sclerosis patients and 20 or so healthy controls. What the work shows at the level of the full study, not this receptor alone: The highest TCR clonal expansion was observed in HAM/TSP patients, whereas the lowest was observed in MS patients, even when compared with healthy controls. Expanded clones from different subjects shared no identical CDR3 amino acid sequences, which suggests that TCR-beta repertoires were private in all groups.

Per the germline V gene (reference sequence), SGHNT is the CDR1 and YYREEE is the CDR2. The cysteine opens and the phenylalanine closes a CDR3 of 14 amino acids. Just CDR3 DNA is preserved here, 42 bases in frame from base 1. Relative to germline, V is 4 bases shorter and J is 4 bases shorter, with 9 bases between their ends. To synthesize cDNA, template-switch 5'RACE was performed with a primer carrying a 10-nucleotide random unique molecular identifier so that each TCR transcript was tagged. Each sequencing run produced over 160 million TCR-beta sequences covering 15-18 subjects. The RNeasy kit was used to extract total RNA. Using the KAPA Real-time Library Amplification kit, TCR-beta VDJ regions were amplified with primers for the TCR constant region and the 5'RACE anchor. A first PCR added sample indexes and Illumina adaptors, after which a second PCR increased the library yield. After Ampure bead purification, the TCR product of roughly 650 bp was size-selected on a 2% E-gel SizeSelection system. Library quality was checked on a Bioanalyzer, concentration was measured with Qubit, and libraries were quantified with the Kapa Library Quantification kit before pooling. An Illumina HiSeq 2500 sequenced the libraries paired-end 2 x 150 bp. To increase sequence diversity, roughly 24-31% phiX was spiked into each library pool. The original methods were these. Quality-filtered reads were processed with the UMI-based MiGEC pipeline, and over 75% of raw TCR sequences were removed by the MiGEC pipeline during error correction. IMGT germline references were used for alignment of VDJ genes, and clonotypes were defined by a unique CDR3 amino acid sequence together with V-J genes. VDJtools evaluated clonal expansion, Shannon diversity and CDR3 relatedness (CalcPairwiseDistances, ClusterSamples); CLCbio workbench built phylogenetic trees. Using coefficient-of-variation modelling across technical triplicates, the study counted a clone as expanded if it had at least 8 unique UMIs. TCRdb trimmed the raw reads at Q25, called clones with MiXCR and kept productive beta chains. A single entry per CDR3 protein holds the most common genes and DNA from its merged rows. The V and J calls were determined by TCRdb, not by the authors. The sample yields about 79,000 distinct CDR3 sequences; roughly an eighth were counted once. 6.8% of the sample is taken by the ten largest.

The healthy controls were volunteers from a blood bank in Maryland, USA. Unsorted PBMC libraries were generated from 2 million PBMCs stored in RNAlater at -80 °C until RNA extraction. Peripheral blood was subjected to Ficoll-Hypaque density gradient centrifugation to isolate PBMCs, which were then cryopreserved in liquid nitrogen. In this sample, this clonotype turned up many times. No antigen is known for it. There are no base qualities to consult, and no much larger clone falls within one base. Rearrangement joined TRBV5-4 to TRBJ2-6; TRBD2 could be the D gene, as 5 bases match. The sequenced material came from PBMCs. The TCR sequence derives from a woman aged 45-59 years in good health. The CDR3 has the sequence CASSPRVGANVLTF. The DNA is as follows: TGTGCCAGCAGCCCGAGGGTGGGGGCCAACGTCCTGACTTTC.